The present TCR beta chain was sequenced within a study of OX40 agonist ivuxolimab in advanced cancers. Study as a whole: Every patient in dose escalation had hepatocellular carcinoma, melanoma, renal cell or head and neck cancer. Partial responses were recorded for three patients, including one with hepatocellular carcinoma and two with cutaneous melanoma.

With 4 bases removed from V and 7 bases from J, the gap between germline ends came to 14 bases. CDR3 length equals 13 residues. Germline V gene sequence: CDR1 SGHNT, CDR2 YYREEE (reference sequence). Generated by immunoSEQ multiplex PCR, the TCRdb table keeps only in-frame clones and is missing some. In the table there are fewer than 85,000 clones, about 87% of which are singletons. The sequence came from an adult with an advanced solid tumor such as melanoma, head and neck, liver or kidney cancer. The material was CD4+ or CD8+ T cells sorted from blood, obtained in a trial of the OX40 agonist ivuxolimab. The chain is built from TRBV5-4 and TRBJ1-1, with a weak D call TRBD1 (6 bases). The chain's CDR3 is CASSIFDRFEAFF. The CDR3 DNA reads as TGTGCCAGCAGCATTTTCGACAGGTTTGAAGCTTTCTTT.